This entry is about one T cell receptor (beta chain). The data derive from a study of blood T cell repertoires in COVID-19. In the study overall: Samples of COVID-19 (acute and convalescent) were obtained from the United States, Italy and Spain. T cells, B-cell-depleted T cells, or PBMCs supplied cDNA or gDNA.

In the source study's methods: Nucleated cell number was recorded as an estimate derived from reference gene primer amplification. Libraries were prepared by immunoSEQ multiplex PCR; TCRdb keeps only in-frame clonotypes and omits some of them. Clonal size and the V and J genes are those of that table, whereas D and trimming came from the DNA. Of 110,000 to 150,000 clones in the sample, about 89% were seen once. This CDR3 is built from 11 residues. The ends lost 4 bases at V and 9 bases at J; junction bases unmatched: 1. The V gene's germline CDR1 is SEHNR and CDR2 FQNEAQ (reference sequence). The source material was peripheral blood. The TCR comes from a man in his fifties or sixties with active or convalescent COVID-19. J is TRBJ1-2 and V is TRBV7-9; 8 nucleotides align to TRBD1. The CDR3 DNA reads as TGTGCCAGCAGCTCAGGGGGCAGCTACACCTTC. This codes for CASSSGGSYTF.